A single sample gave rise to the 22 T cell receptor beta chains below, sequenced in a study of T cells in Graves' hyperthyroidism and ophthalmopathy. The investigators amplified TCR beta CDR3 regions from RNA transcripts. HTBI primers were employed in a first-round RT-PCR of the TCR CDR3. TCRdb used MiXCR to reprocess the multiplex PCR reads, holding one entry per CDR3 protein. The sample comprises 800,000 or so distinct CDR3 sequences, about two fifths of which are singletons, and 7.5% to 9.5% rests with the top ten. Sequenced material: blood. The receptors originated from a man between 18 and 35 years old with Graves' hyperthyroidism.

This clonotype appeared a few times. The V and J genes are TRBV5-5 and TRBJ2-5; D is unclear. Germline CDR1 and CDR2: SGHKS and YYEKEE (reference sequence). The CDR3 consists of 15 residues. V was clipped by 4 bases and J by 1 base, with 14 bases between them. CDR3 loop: CASSPIMWLQETQYF. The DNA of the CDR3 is TGTGCCAGCAGCCCAATAATGTGGCTCCAAGAGACCCAGTACTTC.

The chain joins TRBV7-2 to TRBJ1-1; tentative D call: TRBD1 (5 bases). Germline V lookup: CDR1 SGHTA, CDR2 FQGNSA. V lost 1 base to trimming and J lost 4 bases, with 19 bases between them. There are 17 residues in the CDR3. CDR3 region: CASSLGRGSFSGTEAFF. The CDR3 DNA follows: TGTGCCAGCAGCTTAGGAAGGGGCTCCTTCTCCGGCACTGAAGCTTTCTTT. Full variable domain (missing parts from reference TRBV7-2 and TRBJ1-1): GAGVSQSPSNKVTEKGKDVELRCDPISGHTALYWYRQSLGQGLEFLIYFQGNSAPDKSGLPSDRFSAERTGGSVSTLTIQRTQQEDSAVYLCASSLGRGSFSGTEAFFGQGTRLTVV.

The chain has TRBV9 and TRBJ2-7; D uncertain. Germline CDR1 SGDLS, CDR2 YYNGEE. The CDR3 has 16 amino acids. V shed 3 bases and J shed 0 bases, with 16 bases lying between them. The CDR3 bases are TGTGCCAGCAGCGGAGGTCCGGGTTCCAGCTCCTACGAGCAGTACTTC. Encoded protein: CASSGGPGSSSYEQYF.

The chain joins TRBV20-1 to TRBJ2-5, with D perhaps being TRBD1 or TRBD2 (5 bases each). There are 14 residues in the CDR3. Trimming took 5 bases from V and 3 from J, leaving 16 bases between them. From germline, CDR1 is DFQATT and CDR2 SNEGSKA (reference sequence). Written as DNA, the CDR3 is TGCAGTGCTCGCACCGGGACGACGGAAGAGACCCAGTACTTC. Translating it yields CSARTGTTEETQYF.

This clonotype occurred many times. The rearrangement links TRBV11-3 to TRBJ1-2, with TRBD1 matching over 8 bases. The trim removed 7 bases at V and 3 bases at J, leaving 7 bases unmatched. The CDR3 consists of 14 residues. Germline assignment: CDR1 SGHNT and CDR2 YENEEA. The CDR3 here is CASNGQGVDYGYTF. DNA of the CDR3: TGTGCCAGCAATGGACAGGGCGTGGACTATGGCTACACCTTC.

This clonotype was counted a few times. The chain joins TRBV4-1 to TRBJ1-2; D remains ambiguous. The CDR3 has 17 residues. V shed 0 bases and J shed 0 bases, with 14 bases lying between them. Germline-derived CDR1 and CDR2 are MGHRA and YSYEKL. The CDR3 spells CASSQDLVDPTNYGYTF. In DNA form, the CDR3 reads TGCGCCAGCAGCCAAGATCTCGTAGACCCTACTAACTATGGCTACACCTTC.

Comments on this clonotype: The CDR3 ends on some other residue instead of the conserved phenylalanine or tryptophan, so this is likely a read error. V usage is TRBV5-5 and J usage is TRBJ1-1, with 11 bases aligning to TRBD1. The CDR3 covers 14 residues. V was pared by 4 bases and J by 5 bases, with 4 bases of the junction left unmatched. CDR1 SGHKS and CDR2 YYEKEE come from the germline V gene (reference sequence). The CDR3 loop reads CASSAGQGATEAFL. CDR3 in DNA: TGTGCCAGCAGCGCCGGACAGGGGGCGACTGAAGCTTTCCTT.

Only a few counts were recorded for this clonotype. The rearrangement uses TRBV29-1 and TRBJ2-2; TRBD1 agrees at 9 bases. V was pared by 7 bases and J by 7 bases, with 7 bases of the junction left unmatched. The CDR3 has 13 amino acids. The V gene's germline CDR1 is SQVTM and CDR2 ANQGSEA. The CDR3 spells CSARTGAGGELFF. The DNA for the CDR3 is TGCAGCGCCCGGACAGGGGCGGGCGGGGAGCTGTTTTTT.

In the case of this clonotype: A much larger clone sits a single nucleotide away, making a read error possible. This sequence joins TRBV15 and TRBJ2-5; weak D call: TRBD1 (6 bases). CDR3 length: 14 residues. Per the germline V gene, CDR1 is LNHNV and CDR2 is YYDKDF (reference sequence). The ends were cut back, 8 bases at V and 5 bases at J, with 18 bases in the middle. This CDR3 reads CATDTGTGIETQYF. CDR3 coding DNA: TGTGCCACCGATACAGGGACGGGGATTGAGACCCAGTACTTC.

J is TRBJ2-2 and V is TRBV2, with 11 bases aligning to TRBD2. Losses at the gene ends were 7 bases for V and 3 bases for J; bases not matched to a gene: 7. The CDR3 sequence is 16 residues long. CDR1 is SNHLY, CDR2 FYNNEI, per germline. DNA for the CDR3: TGTGCCAGCAAACCGGGACTAGCGGAGGACACCGGGGAGCTGTTTTTT. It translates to CASKPGLAEDTGELFF.

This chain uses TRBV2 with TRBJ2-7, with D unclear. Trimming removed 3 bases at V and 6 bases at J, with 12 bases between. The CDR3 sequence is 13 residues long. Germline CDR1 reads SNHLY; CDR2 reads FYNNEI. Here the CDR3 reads CASSEWAGAEQYF. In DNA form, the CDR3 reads TGTGCCAGCAGTGAGTGGGCAGGCGCCGAGCAGTACTTC.

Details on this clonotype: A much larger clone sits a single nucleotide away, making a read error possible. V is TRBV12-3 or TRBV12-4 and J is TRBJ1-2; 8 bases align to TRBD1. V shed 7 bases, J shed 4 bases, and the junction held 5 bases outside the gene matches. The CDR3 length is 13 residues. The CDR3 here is CASNPGQVYGYTF. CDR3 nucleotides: TGTGCCAGCAACCCGGGACAGGTCTATGGCTACACCTTC.

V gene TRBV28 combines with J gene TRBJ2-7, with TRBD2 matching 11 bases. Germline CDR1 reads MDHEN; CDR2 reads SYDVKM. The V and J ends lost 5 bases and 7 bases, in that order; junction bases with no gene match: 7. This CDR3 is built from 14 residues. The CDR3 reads CASSPLAGGREQYF. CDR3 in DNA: TGTGCCAGCAGTCCCTTAGCGGGAGGGCGGGAGCAGTACTTC.

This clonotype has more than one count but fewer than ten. CDR3 coding DNA: TGTGCCAGCAGCTTCATAGGACAGCTGAGCACTGAAGCTTTCTTT. This gives the protein CASSFIGQLSTEAFF. The V gene is TRBV11-1, the J gene TRBJ1-1, with D possibly matching TRBD1 (6 bases). The V end was cut by 3 bases, the J end by 4 bases, with 15 bases between. The CDR3 contains 15 residues. Germline V lookup: CDR1 SGHAT, CDR2 FQDESV (reference sequence).

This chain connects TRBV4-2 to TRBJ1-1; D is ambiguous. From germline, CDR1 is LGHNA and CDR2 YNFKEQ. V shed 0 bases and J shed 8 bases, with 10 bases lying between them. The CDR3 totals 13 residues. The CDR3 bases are TGTGCCAGCAGCCAAGAATCTGATTTCGAAGCTTTCTTT. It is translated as CASSQESDFEAFF.

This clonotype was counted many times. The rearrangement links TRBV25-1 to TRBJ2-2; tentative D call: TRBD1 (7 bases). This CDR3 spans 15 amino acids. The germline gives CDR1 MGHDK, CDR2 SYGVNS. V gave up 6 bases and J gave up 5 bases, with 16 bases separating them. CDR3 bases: TGTGCCAGCAGGACGGAGGGGGCACGGACCGGGGAGCTGTTTTTT. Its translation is CASRTEGARTGELFF.

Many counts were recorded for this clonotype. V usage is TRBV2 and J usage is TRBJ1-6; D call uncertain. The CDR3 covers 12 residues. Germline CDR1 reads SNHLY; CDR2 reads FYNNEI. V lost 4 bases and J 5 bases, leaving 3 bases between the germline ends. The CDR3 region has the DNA TGTGCCAGCAGTGTCAATAATTCACCCCTCCACTTT. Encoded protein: CASSVNNSPLHF.

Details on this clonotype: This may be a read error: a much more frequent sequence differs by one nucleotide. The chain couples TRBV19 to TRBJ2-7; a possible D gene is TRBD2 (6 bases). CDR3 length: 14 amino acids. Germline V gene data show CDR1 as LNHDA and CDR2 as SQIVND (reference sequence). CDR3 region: CASSSVSGDYKQYF. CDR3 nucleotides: TGTGCCAGTAGTTCTGTTAGCGGCGACTACAAGCAGTACTTC.

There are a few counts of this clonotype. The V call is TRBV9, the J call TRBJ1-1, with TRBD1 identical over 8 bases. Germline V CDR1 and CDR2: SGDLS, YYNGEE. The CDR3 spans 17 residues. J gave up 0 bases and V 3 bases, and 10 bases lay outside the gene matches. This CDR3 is CASSANRDRPMNTEAFF. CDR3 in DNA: TGTGCCAGCAGCGCGAACCGGGACAGGCCGATGAACACTGAAGCTTTCTTT. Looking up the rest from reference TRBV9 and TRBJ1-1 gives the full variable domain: DSGVTQTPKHLITATGQRVTLRCSPRSGDLSVYWYQQSLDQGLQFLIQYYNGEERAKGNILERFSAQQFPDLHSELNLSSLELGDSALYFCASSANRDRPMNTEAFFGQGTRLTVV.

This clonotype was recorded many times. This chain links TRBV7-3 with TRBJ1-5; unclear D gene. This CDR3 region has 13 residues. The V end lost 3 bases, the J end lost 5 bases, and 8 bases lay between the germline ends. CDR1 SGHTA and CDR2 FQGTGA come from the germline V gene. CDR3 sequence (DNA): TGTGCCAGCAGCTTCGGGTTAGATCAGCCCCAGCATTTT. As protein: CASSFGLDQPQHF.

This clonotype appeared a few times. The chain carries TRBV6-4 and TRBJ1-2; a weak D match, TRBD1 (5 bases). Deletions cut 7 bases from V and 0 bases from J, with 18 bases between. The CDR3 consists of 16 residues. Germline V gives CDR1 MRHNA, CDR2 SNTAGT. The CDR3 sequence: CASTIGRQGSNYGYTF. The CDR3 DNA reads TGTGCCAGCACGATCGGCAGGCAGGGCTCTAACTATGGCTACACCTTC.

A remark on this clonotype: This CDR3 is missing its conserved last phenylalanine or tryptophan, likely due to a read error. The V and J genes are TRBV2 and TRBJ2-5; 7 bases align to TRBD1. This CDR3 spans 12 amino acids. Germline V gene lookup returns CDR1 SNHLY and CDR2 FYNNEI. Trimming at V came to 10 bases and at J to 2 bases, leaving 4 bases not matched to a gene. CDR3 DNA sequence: TGTGCCAAAGGGACAGTGCAAGAGACCCAGTACCTC. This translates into CAKGTVQETQYL.